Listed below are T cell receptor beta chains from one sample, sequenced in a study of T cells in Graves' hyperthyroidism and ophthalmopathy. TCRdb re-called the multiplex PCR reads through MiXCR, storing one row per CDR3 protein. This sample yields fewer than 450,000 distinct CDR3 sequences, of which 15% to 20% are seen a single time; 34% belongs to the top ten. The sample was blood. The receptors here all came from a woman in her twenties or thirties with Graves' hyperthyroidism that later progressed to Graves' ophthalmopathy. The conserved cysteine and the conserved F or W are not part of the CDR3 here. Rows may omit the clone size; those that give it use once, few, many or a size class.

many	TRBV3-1	ASSQSQGAYYGYT
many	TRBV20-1	SAASRDQLGVYNEQF
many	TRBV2	ASRDRKDPNYGYT
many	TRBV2	ASRTYQNNEKLF
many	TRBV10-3	ATALRTEQETQY
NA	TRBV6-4	ASSYQGYDEQF
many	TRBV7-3	ASSLMRQKHPLNNNEQF
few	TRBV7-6	ASSLGPGGISSYEQY
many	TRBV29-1	SVASWADPYEQY
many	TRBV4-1	ASSQDNQGGVSPLH
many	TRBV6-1	ASSRPGRNYGYT
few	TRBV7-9	ASSLAEPYEQY
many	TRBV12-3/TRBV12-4	ASTPSGRTTDTQY
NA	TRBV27	ASSWRRERTDTQY
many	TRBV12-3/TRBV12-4	ASSLGGGATGELF
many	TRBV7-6	ASSLGAHEQF
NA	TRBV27	ASSFLINIHNEQF
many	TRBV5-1	ASTWAGPYNEQF
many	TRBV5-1	ASSSGGGGMNTEAF
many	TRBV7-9	ASSQGIPDEQY
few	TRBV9	ASSATWDTQY
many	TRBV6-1	ASSAYGPISYNEQF